Each of the 30 T cell receptor beta chains below was sequenced from the same sample in a study of blood T cell repertoires in COVID-19. Some clones are missing from TCRdb's copy, which holds only in-frame ones; the method was immunoSEQ multiplex PCR. This table holds around 300,000 clones, 89% found once. Sequenced sample: peripheral blood. The receptors originated from a woman between 35 and 50 years old who had recovered from COVID-19.

This clone was seen a few times. This chain links TRBV30 with TRBJ1-4, with no clear D. The CDR3 has 14 residues. Per germline, CDR1 GTSNPN and CDR2 SVGIG (reference sequence). Deletions cut 2 bases from V and 4 bases from J, with 11 bases between. The CDR3 coding sequence is TGTGCCTGGAGTCACAGCGGTTTTAATGAAAAACTGTTTTTT. Translating gives CAWSHSGFNEKLFF.

The chain couples TRBV7-3 to TRBJ2-7; tentatively, D is TRBD2 (5 bases). This CDR3 is built from 13 residues. CDR1 and CDR2 (germline): SGHTA, FQGTGA. The V and J ends lost 5 bases and 7 bases respectively, with 15 bases between them. CDR3 sequence: CASSPSGRGEQYF. Written as DNA, the CDR3 is TGTGCCAGCAGCCCGTCAGGAAGAGGGGAGCAGTACTTC.

The chain couples TRBV21-1 to TRBJ2-5; TRBD1 is taken as the D call from the table, unchecked against the DNA. TRBV21-1 is marked as a pseudogene. CDR3 length: 14 residues. This CDR3 reads CASSTRGNHETQYF. CDR3 bases: TGTGCCAGCAGCACGAGGGGGAATCACGAGACCCAGTACTTC.

The chain couples TRBV30 to TRBJ2-3, with TRBD2 matching 8 bases. Looked up from germline, CDR1 is GTSNPN and CDR2 is SVGIG (reference sequence). Trimming cost V 4 bases and J 0 bases; bases outside gene matches: 0. The CDR3 sequence is 13 residues long. The chain's CDR3 is CAWTSGSTDTQYF. CDR3 coding DNA: TGTGCCTGGACTAGCGGGAGCACAGATACGCAGTATTTT. Based on the CDR3 plus reference TRBV30 and TRBJ2-3, the full variable domain is SQTIHQWPATLVQPVGSPLSLECTVEGTSNPNLYWYRQAAGRGLQLLFYSVGIGQISSEVPQNLSASRPQDRQFILSSKKLLLSDSGFYLCAWTSGSTDTQYFGPGTRLTVL.

The V gene is TRBV5-4, the J gene TRBJ1-4, with D possibly TRBD1 on 5 matching bases. Germline-derived CDR1 and CDR2 are SGHNT and YYREEE (reference sequence). CDR3 length equals 17 residues. The germline V and J ends were trimmed by 2 bases and 0 bases, with 14 bases remaining between them. The CDR3 loop is CASSFDGPGATNEKLFF. The CDR3 DNA is TGTGCCAGCAGCTTCGACGGACCGGGGGCAACTAATGAAAAACTGTTTTTT.

V gene TRBV9 combines with J gene TRBJ2-1; 11 nucleotides line up with TRBD1. CDR3 length equals 14 residues. Trimming cost V 4 bases and J 9 bases; bases outside gene matches: 6. Germline V gene sequence: CDR1 SGDLS, CDR2 YYNGEE. The CDR3 bases are TGTGCCAGCAGCCCCTGGGACAGGGGGAGTGAGCAGTTCTTC. Residues: CASSPWDRGSEQFF.

In its sample, this clone was seen once. This chain connects TRBV4-2 to TRBJ1-2; D is perhaps TRBD1 (5 bases). The CDR3 loop spans 15 amino acids. Germline values: CDR1 LGHNA, CDR2 YNFKEQ. Trimming removed 2 bases from V and 7 bases from J, with 17 bases in between. The CDR3 spells CASSQPGPGVGGYTF. The DNA of the CDR3 is TGTGCCAGCAGCCAACCCGGACCGGGGGTGGGTGGCTACACCTTC.

The rearrangement joins TRBV7-2 to TRBJ1-2, with D possibly being TRBD1 (5 bases). The V and J ends lost 1 base and 1 base respectively, with 16 bases between them. This CDR3 comprises 17 residues. Germline CDR1 SGHTA, CDR2 FQGNSA. The CDR3 protein is CASSLVSTDASNYGYTF. The CDR3 coding sequence is TGTGCCAGCAGCTTAGTTTCGACAGACGCTAGTAACTATGGCTACACCTTC.

The chain combines TRBV11-2 with TRBJ2-7; TRBD1 aligns across 10 bases. The CDR3 has 15 amino acids. V trimming: 5 bases; J trimming: 4 bases; junction bases outside the gene matches: 8. The germline V gene has CDR1 SGHAT and CDR2 FQNNGV. CDR3 loop: CASSQTWDRGYEQYF. CDR3 nucleotide sequence: TGTGCCAGCAGCCAGACTTGGGACAGGGGTTACGAGCAGTACTTC.

The chain couples TRBV6-4 to TRBJ2-3, with 9 bases that match TRBD1. The V segment lost 6 bases and the J segment 6 bases; nucleotides outside the gene matches: 4. The CDR3 totals 13 residues. CDR1 and CDR2 from the germline V gene are MRHNA and SNTAGT. In nucleotides, the CDR3 is TGTGCCAGCAGCCGGGACAGGGCTGATACGCAGTATTTT. It is translated as CASSRDRADTQYF.

This chain uses TRBV7-9 with TRBJ1-1; TRBD1 matches at 7 bases. The ends lost 5 bases at V and 4 bases at J; junction bases unmatched: 7. This CDR3 is built from 14 residues. The germline V gene has CDR1 SEHNR and CDR2 FQNEAQ (reference sequence). CDR3 sequence (DNA): TGTGCCAGCAGCCCTACAGGGGCCCTCACTGAAGCTTTCTTT. Its translation: CASSPTGALTEAFF.

This chain links TRBV2 with TRBJ1-5; D not resolved. With 5 bases removed from V and 0 bases from J, the gap between germline ends came to 11 bases. CDR3 length: 15 amino acids. The germline gives CDR1 SNHLY, CDR2 FYNNEI. Here the CDR3 reads CASSPTTASNQPQHF. CDR3 sequence (DNA): TGTGCCAGCAGTCCTACAACAGCTAGCAATCAGCCCCAGCATTTT.

The chain links TRBV5-1 to TRBJ2-2; D possibly corresponds to TRBD1 (7 bases). CDR3 length: 15 residues. In germline, CDR1 is SGHRS, CDR2 YFSETQ. Trimming removed 4 bases from V and 6 bases from J, with 16 bases in between. DNA for the CDR3: TGCGCCAGCAGCCTCTATGACAGGGAGGCCGGGGAGCTGTTTTTT. It specifies CASSLYDREAGELFF.

This chain uses TRBV11-2 with TRBJ1-1; the match to TRBD1 covers 9 bases. Germline V lookup: CDR1 SGHAT, CDR2 FQNNGV. After removal of 8 bases from V and 5 bases from J, the junction contained 6 bases not matched to a gene. This CDR3 has 13 amino acids. CDR3 loop: CASGHRGRTEAFF. The DNA for the CDR3 is TGTGCCAGCGGACACAGGGGGCGGACTGAAGCTTTCTTT.

J is TRBJ2-3 and V is TRBV7-2; no reliable D call. CDR3 length: 12 residues. V lost 5 bases and J lost 2, with 5 bases in between. Germline V lookup: CDR1 SGHTA, CDR2 FQGNSA. The CDR3 loop reads CASSQFTDTQYF. The CDR3 DNA reads TGTGCCAGCAGCCAATTCACAGATACGCAGTATTTT.

The gene calls are TRBV5-1 and TRBJ1-2; D may be TRBD1 (6 bases). The germline V and J ends were trimmed by 4 bases and 7 bases, with 14 bases remaining between them. The CDR3 sequence is 13 residues long. Germline V gene sequence: CDR1 SGHRS, CDR2 YFSETQ. The CDR3 DNA reads TGCGCCAGCAGCCAGGGGTTAGAAGCTGGCTACACCTTC. Translation gives CASSQGLEAGYTF.

The chain is built from TRBV7-2 and TRBJ2-7; 7 bases agree with TRBD2. V gave up 4 bases and J gave up 5 bases; unmatched junction bases: 11. Germline loops: CDR1 SGHTA, CDR2 FQGNSA. The CDR3 covers 15 residues. CDR3 in amino acids: CASSSRAGTNNEQYF. CDR3 nucleotides: TGTGCCAGCAGCTCGAGAGCGGGAACTAACAACGAGCAGTACTTC.

This sequence joins TRBV11-3 and TRBJ2-5; maybe TRBD2 (6 bases). CDR3 size: 15 residues. The germline V gene has CDR1 SGHNT and CDR2 YENEEA. The V end was cut by 5 bases, the J end by 1 base, with 14 bases between. CDR3 residues: CASSPGSRGQETQYF. The CDR3 bases are TGTGCCAGCAGCCCCGGATCGCGGGGCCAAGAGACCCAGTACTTC.

This chain links TRBV7-9 with TRBJ1-3; D not certain. CDR3 length equals 13 residues. CDR1 SEHNR and CDR2 FQNEAQ come from the germline V gene (reference sequence). V shed 7 bases and J shed 0 bases, with 7 bases lying between them. The CDR3 region is CASMEGSGNTIYF. The CDR3 DNA sequence: TGTGCCAGCATGGAGGGCTCTGGAAACACCATATATTTT.

The rearrangement links TRBV9 to TRBJ2-5; D ambiguous. CDR1 and CDR2 from the germline V gene are SGDLS and YYNGEE. The CDR3 has 15 amino acids. Trimming took 3 bases from V and 1 from J, leaving 13 bases between them. The CDR3 nucleotides are TGTGCCAGCAGCGGGAGTTATTTTTCCCAAGAGACCCAGTACTTC. Its protein product is CASSGSYFSQETQYF.

The chain uses TRBV6-5 and TRBJ2-3, with TRBD2 matching over 10 bases. The germline gives CDR1 MNHEY, CDR2 SVGAGI. The CDR3 totals 15 residues. Unmatched junction bases numbered 2, after V lost 0 bases and J lost 5 bases. The CDR3 loop is CASSYSGTSVDTQYF. The CDR3 coding sequence is TGTGCCAGCAGTTACTCGGGGACTAGCGTAGATACGCAGTATTTT.

The V and J genes are TRBV10-3 and TRBJ2-7; TRBD1 matches 9 bases. Germline CDR1 ENHRY, CDR2 SYGVKD. The V gene end was trimmed by 7 bases and the J gene end by 4 bases; junction bases not matched to a gene: 5. This CDR3 is built from 13 residues. DNA for the CDR3: TGTGCCATCATGGGGACAGGGAGATACGAGCAGTACTTC. Encoded protein: CAIMGTGRYEQYF.

This chain uses TRBV21-1 with TRBJ1-5; no DNA check was done on the table's D call, TRBD1. TRBV21-1 corresponds to a pseudogene. The CDR3 loop spans 17 amino acids. The CDR3 DNA is TGTGCCAGCAGCAAAGGGGCTTCTCTGATTAGCAATCAGCCCCAGCATTTT. Translated: CASSKGASLISNQPQHF.

This clone was seen more than once but under ten times. The V gene is TRBV2, the J gene TRBJ2-3; TRBD2 might be the D (5 bases). The CDR3 runs 15 residues. Germline CDR1 is SNHLY and CDR2 is FYNNEI. V gave up 7 bases and J gave up 4 bases, with 18 bases separating them. The CDR3 bases are TGTGCCAGCAACCCGACGGTGAGCGGTTCAGATACGCAGTATTTT. Translating gives CASNPTVSGSDTQYF.

The V gene is TRBV25-1, the J gene TRBJ2-2; 9 positions agree with TRBD1. This CDR3 contains 16 residues. The germline gives CDR1 MGHDK, CDR2 SYGVNS. V trimming: 3 bases; J trimming: 2 bases; junction bases outside the gene matches: 4. CDR3 protein: CASSDGQGLNTGELFF. DNA of the CDR3: TGTGCCAGCAGTGATGGACAGGGGTTAAACACCGGGGAGCTGTTTTTT.

About this clone itself: Other DNA sequences within the sample encode an identical CDR3. The J gene is TRBJ1-1, the V gene TRBV5-1; D not certain. The germline V and J ends were trimmed by 0 bases and 2 bases, with 8 bases remaining between them. The length of the CDR3 is 14 residues. CDR1 is SGHRS and CDR2 is YFSETQ in the germline V gene. The CDR3 DNA follows: TGCGCCAGCAGCTTGGAACGGGGAAACACTGAAGCTTTCTTT. Translated, it gives CASSLERGNTEAFF.

This clone was observed a handful of times. The chain is built from TRBV11-3 and TRBJ1-1; D gene ambiguous. This CDR3 region has 13 residues. The V gene lost 5 bases and the J gene lost 1 base, with 8 bases spanning the gap. The germline V gene has CDR1 SGHNT and CDR2 YENEEA. The CDR3 is CASSPRQNTEAFF. CDR3 nucleotides: TGTGCCAGCAGCCCCAGACAGAACACTGAAGCTTTCTTT. The whole variable domain, filled in from reference TRBV11-3 and TRBJ1-1, reads EAGVVQSPRYKIIEKKQPVAFWCNPISGHNTLYWYLQNLGQGPELLIRYENEEAVDDSQLPKDRFSAERLKGVDSTLKIQPAELGDSAVYLCASSPRQNTEAFFGQGTRLTVV.

The V and J genes are TRBV19 and TRBJ1-6; TRBD1 matches 7 bases. Looked up from germline, CDR1 is LNHDA and CDR2 is SQIVND (reference sequence). Trimming at V came to 7 bases and at J to 5 bases, leaving 5 bases not matched to a gene. The CDR3 consists of 14 residues. The CDR3 loop reads CASKSGTDNSPLHF. The CDR3 nucleotides are TGTGCCAGTAAATCCGGGACAGATAATTCACCCCTCCACTTT.

The chain is built from TRBV2 and TRBJ2-3; D is possibly TRBD2 (5 bases). The V and J ends lost 6 bases and 5 bases respectively, with 15 bases between them. The V gene's germline CDR1 is SNHLY and CDR2 FYNNEI. CDR3 length: 14 residues. CDR3 DNA: TGTGCCAGCAGACCCCCCGTGGCGGGAGATACGCAGTATTTT. Encoded protein: CASRPPVAGDTQYF.

This clone was seen more than once but under ten times. The CDR3 loop reads CASSKVRGWRRNEQFF. The CDR3 DNA sequence: TGTGCCAGCAGCAAAGTCAGGGGATGGCGACGGAATGAGCAGTTCTTC. The chain combines TRBV21-1 with TRBJ2-1; the table's D call TRBD1 went unverified against the DNA. TRBV21-1 is termed a pseudogene. CDR3 size: 16 residues.